This is a list of T cell receptor beta chains from one sample in a study of cytomegalovirus exposure and HLA in healthy donors. Method: immunoSEQ multiplex PCR; TCRdb's copy keeps in-frame clones and lacks some. The sample holds 65,000 or so clones; approximately 67% are singletons and the top ten take 2.5% to 3.5%. Specimen: PBMCs. The receptors were gathered from a man aged 25-40 years in good health and CMV-seronegative. The CDR3 runs from the conserved cysteine through the conserved F or W. Each record gives: J gene, D gene, V gene, clone size, CDR3 protein, CDR3 DNA. D genes are given only for firm matches. Size tells how often a clone was seen (once, few, many) or the class of an expanded clone, and some rows leave it out.

j_gene: TRBJ2-7
d_gene: NA
v_gene: TRBV30
abundance: NA
CDR3aa: CAWSEGTVAYEQYF
CDR3nt: TGTGCCTGGAGTGAAGGAACAGTCGCCTACGAGCAGTACTTC

j_gene: TRBJ1-2
d_gene: TRBD1
v_gene: TRBV6-1
abundance: NA
CDR3aa: CASTRDSSTYGYTF
CDR3nt: TGTGCCAGCACCAGGGACAGCTCAACCTATGGCTACACCTTC

j_gene: TRBJ2-1
d_gene: TRBD2
v_gene: TRBV7-7
abundance: NA
CDR3aa: CASSTGTSSYNEQFF
CDR3nt: TGTGCCAGCAGCACCGGGACTAGCTCCTACAATGAGCAGTTCTTC

j_gene: TRBJ2-3
d_gene: NA
v_gene: TRBV6-1
abundance: NA
CDR3aa: CASSDNFAQYF
CDR3nt: TGTGCCAGCAGTGATAATTTCGCGCAGTATTTT

j_gene: TRBJ2-3
d_gene: NA
v_gene: TRBV2
abundance: NA
CDR3aa: CASSEWFGQTPGTQYF
CDR3nt: TGTGCCAGCAGTGAATGGTTTGGACAGACCCCCGGTACGCAGTATTTT

j_gene: TRBJ1-1
d_gene: NA
v_gene: TRBV7-8
abundance: once
CDR3aa: CASSPHRAPNTEAFF
CDR3nt: TGTGCCAGCAGCCCCCACAGGGCTCCGAACACTGAAGCTTTCTTT

j_gene: TRBJ1-5
d_gene: NA
v_gene: TRBV4-1
abundance: NA
CDR3aa: CASSQDIQEPQHF
CDR3nt: TGCGCCAGCAGCCAAGATATACAAGAGCCCCAGCATTTT

j_gene: TRBJ1-2
d_gene: NA
v_gene: TRBV6-6
abundance: NA
CDR3aa: CASGLKDSNYGYTF
CDR3nt: TGTGCCAGCGGCTTGAAAGACAGTAACTATGGCTACACCTTC

j_gene: TRBJ2-3
d_gene: TRBD2
v_gene: TRBV9
abundance: few
CDR3aa: CASNGGGPLIDTQYF
CDR3nt: TGTGCCAGCAACGGGGGGGGGCCTTTGATAGATACGCAGTATTTT

j_gene: TRBJ2-5
d_gene: NA
v_gene: TRBV7-6
abundance: few
CDR3aa: CASSARIQETQYF
CDR3nt: TGTGCCAGCAGCGCTAGAATACAAGAGACCCAGTACTTC

j_gene: TRBJ2-1
d_gene: NA
v_gene: TRBV5-1
abundance: few
CDR3aa: CASSQNNEQFF
CDR3nt: TGCGCCAGCAGCCAGAACAATGAGCAGTTCTTC

j_gene: TRBJ2-1
d_gene: TRBD2
v_gene: TRBV19
abundance: once
CDR3aa: CASGGGRSYNEQFF
CDR3nt: TGTGCCAGCGGGGGGGGCCGGTCCTACAATGAGCAGTTCTTC

j_gene: TRBJ1-1
d_gene: TRBD1
v_gene: TRBV18
abundance: NA
CDR3aa: CASSPRTGAEAFF
CDR3nt: TGTGCCAGCTCACCACGGACAGGGGCTGAAGCTTTCTTT

j_gene: TRBJ1-1
d_gene: NA
v_gene: TRBV30
abundance: NA
CDR3aa: CAWRQMNTEAFF
CDR3nt: TGTGCCTGGAGGCAGATGAACACTGAAGCTTTCTTT

j_gene: TRBJ1-3
d_gene: TRBD1
v_gene: TRBV14
abundance: NA
CDR3aa: CASSPWDSAASGNTIYF
CDR3nt: TGTGCCAGCAGCCCCTGGGACAGCGCGGCCTCTGGAAACACCATATATTTT

j_gene: TRBJ2-5
d_gene: TRBD2
v_gene: TRBV12-5
abundance: few
CDR3aa: CASAAGGRGAETQYF
CDR3nt: TGTGCTAGTGCGGCGGGGGGCCGGGGCGCGGAGACCCAGTACTTC

j_gene: TRBJ2-5
d_gene: NA
v_gene: TRBV15
abundance: NA
CDR3aa: CATSRAVKETQYF
CDR3nt: TGTGCCACCAGCAGAGCAGTTAAAGAGACCCAGTACTTC

j_gene: TRBJ2-7
d_gene: NA
v_gene: TRBV5-1
abundance: NA
CDR3aa: CASSSRVPQGTSHEQYF
CDR3nt: TGCGCCAGCAGCTCCAGGGTGCCTCAGGGTACCAGCCACGAGCAGTACTTC

j_gene: TRBJ1-1
d_gene: TRBD1
v_gene: TRBV29-1
abundance: NA
CDR3aa: CSGDHRGQLFF
CDR3nt: TGCAGCGGAGACCACAGGGGGCAATTATTCTTT

j_gene: TRBJ2-5
d_gene: TRBD2
v_gene: TRBV11-2
abundance: NA
CDR3aa: CASSTPGRLAGGRGETQYF
CDR3nt: TGTGCCAGCAGCACCCCCGGTCGGCTAGCGGGGGGGAGAGGGGAGACCCAGTACTTC

j_gene: TRBJ1-2
d_gene: NA
v_gene: TRBV5-1
abundance: NA
CDR3aa: CASSGGHLIPNYGYTF
CDR3nt: TGCGCCAGCAGCGGGGGACACCTGATACCTAACTATGGCTACACCTTC

j_gene: TRBJ1-5
d_gene: NA
v_gene: TRBV4-1
abundance: NA
CDR3aa: CASSHPQGSQHF
CDR3nt: TGCGCCAGCAGCCATCCACAGGGATCCCAGCATTTT

j_gene: TRBJ1-2
d_gene: TRBD1
v_gene: TRBV5-4
abundance: NA
CDR3aa: CASSRDRGLVAYGYTF
CDR3nt: TGTGCCAGCAGCCGGGACAGGGGGCTAGTTGCCTATGGCTACACCTTC

j_gene: TRBJ2-3
d_gene: NA
v_gene: TRBV29-1
abundance: NA
CDR3aa: CSVEDLQDTDTQYF
CDR3nt: TGCAGCGTTGAAGATTTGCAGGACACAGATACGCAGTATTTT

j_gene: TRBJ2-5
d_gene: TRBD1
v_gene: TRBV6-6
abundance: once
CDR3aa: CASSLGTGDGETQYF
CDR3nt: TGTGCCAGCAGCCTTGGGACAGGGGATGGGGAGACCCAGTACTTC

j_gene: TRBJ1-1
d_gene: NA
v_gene: TRBV11-1
abundance: few
CDR3aa: CASSLVTPGNTEAFF
CDR3nt: TGTGCCAGCAGCTTAGTAACCCCAGGAAACACTGAAGCTTTCTTT

j_gene: TRBJ1-5
d_gene: TRBD1
v_gene: TRBV19
abundance: NA
CDR3aa: CASSIWTGPRPQHF
CDR3nt: TGTGCCAGTAGTATTTGGACAGGCCCAAGGCCCCAGCATTTT

j_gene: TRBJ2-1
d_gene: NA
v_gene: TRBV9
abundance: NA
CDR3aa: CASSTSRYSLDNEQFF
CDR3nt: TGTGCCAGCAGCACTAGCCGATACTCACTAGACAATGAGCAGTTCTTC

j_gene: TRBJ2-7
d_gene: TRBD1
v_gene: TRBV6-6
abundance: NA
CDR3aa: CATTTGTGDEQYF
CDR3nt: TGTGCCACCACAACCGGGACAGGTGACGAGCAGTACTTC

j_gene: TRBJ1-4
d_gene: NA
v_gene: TRBV9
abundance: NA
CDR3aa: CASSVSGAANEKLFF
CDR3nt: TGTGCCAGCAGCGTAAGTGGGGCGGCTAATGAAAAACTGTTTTTT

j_gene: TRBJ1-4
d_gene: NA
v_gene: TRBV30
abundance: NA
CDR3aa: CAWRREGELFF
CDR3nt: TGTGCCTGGAGAAGAGAGGGGGAACTGTTTTTT

j_gene: TRBJ1-1
d_gene: TRBD1
v_gene: TRBV15
abundance: once
CDR3aa: CATTYTGQGSTEAFF
CDR3nt: TGTGCCACCACTTATACCGGACAGGGGAGCACTGAAGCTTTCTTT

j_gene: TRBJ2-1
d_gene: NA
v_gene: TRBV29-1
abundance: few
CDR3aa: CSVDRGLPYNEQFF
CDR3nt: TGCAGCGTTGACAGAGGACTACCATACAATGAGCAGTTCTTC

j_gene: TRBJ1-1
d_gene: NA
v_gene: TRBV9
abundance: NA
CDR3aa: CASSVVKGGATEAFF
CDR3nt: TGTGCCAGCAGCGTAGTTAAGGGGGGGGCCACTGAAGCTTTCTTT

j_gene: TRBJ1-6
d_gene: TRBD1
v_gene: TRBV25-1
abundance: few
CDR3aa: CASSELTGQASPLHF
CDR3nt: TGTGCCAGCAGTGAGTTGACGGGACAGGCATCACCCCTCCACTTT

j_gene: TRBJ2-6
d_gene: NA
v_gene: TRBV7-6
abundance: many
CDR3aa: CASSFVASSGANVLTF
CDR3nt: TGTGCCAGCAGCTTTGTAGCCAGTTCTGGGGCCAACGTCCTGACTTTC

j_gene: TRBJ2-6
d_gene: NA
v_gene: TRBV19
abundance: few
CDR3aa: CASVTVGSGANVLTF
CDR3nt: TGTGCCAGTGTGACAGTGGGCTCTGGGGCCAACGTCCTGACTTTC

j_gene: TRBJ1-2
d_gene: TRBD1
v_gene: TRBV15
abundance: few
CDR3aa: CATSTGTGWGYTF
CDR3nt: TGTGCCACCAGCACCGGGACAGGGTGGGGCTACACCTTC

j_gene: TRBJ1-2
d_gene: NA
v_gene: TRBV10-3
abundance: NA
CDR3aa: CAISEATGMWTGGYTF
CDR3nt: TGTGCCATCAGTGAGGCTACAGGGATGTGGACGGGGGGCTACACCTTC

j_gene: TRBJ2-2
d_gene: TRBD1
v_gene: TRBV14
abundance: NA
CDR3aa: CASRATGPNTGELFF
CDR3nt: TGTGCCAGCAGGGCGACAGGGCCCAACACCGGGGAGCTGTTTTTT

j_gene: TRBJ2-5
d_gene: NA
v_gene: TRBV4-2
abundance: NA
CDR3aa: CASSQDRGGGGETQYF
CDR3nt: TGTGCCAGCAGCCAAGATCGGGGAGGGGGAGGAGAGACCCAGTACTTC

j_gene: TRBJ1-1
d_gene: TRBD1
v_gene: TRBV5-1
abundance: NA
CDR3aa: CASSLTGGLRGTEAFF
CDR3nt: TGCGCCAGCAGCCTGACAGGGGGTCTACGGGGAACTGAAGCTTTCTTT

j_gene: TRBJ2-7
d_gene: TRBD2
v_gene: TRBV7-2
abundance: NA
CDR3aa: CASSLAGSGGAYEQYF
CDR3nt: TGTGCCAGCAGCTTAGCTGGGAGCGGGGGGGCCTACGAGCAGTACTTC

j_gene: TRBJ1-3
d_gene: NA
v_gene: TRBV6-5
abundance: NA
CDR3aa: CASSSGHEPSGNTIYF
CDR3nt: TGTGCCAGCAGTTCGGGACACGAACCCTCTGGAAACACCATATATTTT

j_gene: TRBJ1-1
d_gene: NA
v_gene: TRBV2
abundance: few
CDR3aa: CASSTFGSQGGTEAFF
CDR3nt: TGTGCCAGCAGTACCTTTGGGTCCCAGGGCGGCACTGAAGCTTTCTTT

j_gene: TRBJ1-1
d_gene: NA
v_gene: TRBV9
abundance: NA
CDR3aa: CASSVQNTEAFF
CDR3nt: TGTGCCAGCAGCGTCCAGAACACTGAAGCTTTCTTT

j_gene: TRBJ1-2
d_gene: NA
v_gene: TRBV6-6
abundance: NA
CDR3aa: CASRAGPRRNYGYTF
CDR3nt: TGTGCCAGCAGGGCGGGGCCGCGGCGGAACTATGGCTACACCTTC

j_gene: TRBJ2-7
d_gene: TRBD2
v_gene: TRBV6-5
abundance: NA
CDR3aa: CASSPGTSGDHEQYF
CDR3nt: TGTGCCAGCAGCCCAGGGACTAGCGGGGACCACGAGCAGTACTTC

j_gene: TRBJ1-2
d_gene: NA
v_gene: TRBV29-1
abundance: NA
CDR3aa: CSEQGTGGDGYTF
CDR3nt: TGCAGCGAGCAGGGAACCGGCGGAGATGGCTACACCTTC